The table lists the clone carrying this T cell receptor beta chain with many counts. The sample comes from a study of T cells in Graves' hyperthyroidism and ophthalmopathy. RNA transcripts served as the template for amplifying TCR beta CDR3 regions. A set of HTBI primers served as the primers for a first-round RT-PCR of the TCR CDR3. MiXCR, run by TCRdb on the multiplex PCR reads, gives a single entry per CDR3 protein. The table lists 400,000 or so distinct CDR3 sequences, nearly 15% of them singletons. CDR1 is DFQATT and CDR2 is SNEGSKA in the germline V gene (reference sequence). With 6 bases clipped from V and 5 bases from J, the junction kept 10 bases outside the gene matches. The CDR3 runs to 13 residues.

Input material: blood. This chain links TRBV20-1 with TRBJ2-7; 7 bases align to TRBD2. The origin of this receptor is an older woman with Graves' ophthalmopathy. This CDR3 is CSASSGAADEQYF. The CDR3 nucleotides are TGCAGTGCCTCCAGCGGGGCGGCCGACGAGCAGTACTTC.